This TCR beta chain came from a study of T cells in Graves' hyperthyroidism and ophthalmopathy. Study in general: Initial diagnosis, before any treatment, was when peripheral blood was collected.

The TCR beta CDR3 regions underwent amplification using RNA transcripts as the source. An initial round of RT-PCR targeting the TCR CDR3 relied on the HTBI primer set. TCRdb ran MiXCR on the multiplex PCR reads and lists one entry per CDR3 protein. The table lists hundreds of thousands of distinct CDR3 sequences, 14% of them singletons, with about 10% in the top ten. This CDR3 region has 14 residues. Trimming cost V 1 base and J 4 bases, with 10 bases left between them. The germline gives CDR1 MDHEN, CDR2 SYDVKM. This clonotype showed up many times. This TCR was sampled from a woman under 30 with Graves' hyperthyroidism. Sequencing input: blood. The rearrangement joins TRBV28 to TRBJ1-2, with D possibly matching TRBD1 (6 bases). The chain's CDR3 is CASSLLQGSYGYTF. DNA of the CDR3: TGTGCCAGCAGTTTATTACAGGGTTCCTATGGCTACACCTTC.